This passage covers 27 T cell receptor beta chains from one sample sequenced in a study of T cell changes during pregnancy in multiple sclerosis. Libraries were prepared by immunoSEQ multiplex PCR; TCRdb keeps only in-frame clonotypes and omits some of them. The sample contains about 40,000 clones, roughly 90% of which appear only once. Source: CD8+ T cells from peripheral blood mononuclear cells, taken before pregnancy. Every receptor here comes from a female donor with multiple sclerosis, enrolled in a pregnancy study.

This rearrangement joins TRBV19 to TRBJ2-7; possible D gene TRBD1, 6 bases. The germline V and J ends were trimmed by 6 bases and 6 bases, with 12 bases remaining between them. This CDR3 has 12 amino acids. Germline loops: CDR1 LNHDA, CDR2 SQIVND (reference sequence). This chain's CDR3 is CASSAAGAEQYF. The CDR3 DNA reads as TGTGCCAGTAGCGCCGCAGGGGCCGAGCAGTACTTC.

The chain joins TRBV7-9 to TRBJ2-6, with TRBD2 as a possible D gene (5 bases). Germline V gene sequence: CDR1 SEHNR, CDR2 FQNEAQ (reference sequence). This CDR3 spans 14 amino acids. The V and J ends lost 7 bases and 1 base respectively, with 8 bases between them. The chain's CDR3 is CASTPGSGANVLTF. CDR3 coding DNA: TGTGCCAGCACCCCGGGATCTGGGGCCAACGTCCTGACTTTC. Complete variable domain (other parts from reference TRBV7-9 and TRBJ2-6): DTGVSQNPRHKITKRGQNVTFRCDPISEHNRLYWYRQTLGQGPEFLTYFQNEAQLEKSRLLSDRFSAERPKGSFSTLEIQRTEQGDSAMYLCASTPGSGANVLTFGAGSRLTVL.

The V call is TRBV7-6, the J call TRBJ1-3; D is undetermined. The CDR3 is 16 residues long. CDR1 and CDR2 from the germline V gene are SGHVS and FNYEAQ. V dropped 3 bases and J dropped 3 bases, with 15 bases sitting between them. CDR3 sequence reads: CASSLATAGYGNTIYF. The DNA of the CDR3 is TGTGCCAGCAGCTTGGCGACTGCCGGGTATGGAAACACCATATATTTT.

This chain uses TRBV6-1 with TRBJ2-3; D not resolved. The CDR3 extends over 15 amino acids. V lost 1 base, J lost 2 bases, and 10 bases lay in between. Looked up from germline, CDR1 is MNHNS and CDR2 is SASEGT. CDR3 sequence (DNA): TGTGCCAGCAGTGAAGTAGTCACCCTCACAGATACGCAGTATTTT. Residues: CASSEVVTLTDTQYF.

The chain recombines TRBV10-3 with TRBJ2-3; TRBD2 matches 9 bases. The germline V gene has CDR1 ENHRY and CDR2 SYGVKD. With V trimmed by 3 bases and J by 5 bases, 6 bases remained unmatched. The CDR3 has 15 residues. For the CDR3, the DNA is TGTGCCATCAGTGAAATTGCGGGAGGGCTAGATACGCAGTATTTT. Translation: CAISEIAGGLDTQYF.

The V gene is TRBV7-8, the J gene TRBJ2-3; D is unclear. V lost 8 bases and J lost 0, with 12 bases in between. This CDR3 has 14 residues. Looked up from germline, CDR1 is SGHVS and CDR2 is FQNEAQ. CDR3 residues: CASVTQASTDTQYF. The DNA for the CDR3 is TGTGCCAGCGTCACCCAGGCTAGCACAGATACGCAGTATTTT.

The chain couples TRBV19 to TRBJ1-2; TRBD1 agrees at 11 bases. The CDR3 has 13 amino acids. The germline V gene encodes CDR1 LNHDA and CDR2 SQIVND (reference sequence). Trimming cost V 8 bases and J 6 bases; bases outside gene matches: 5. The CDR3 protein is CASRTGGADGYTF. The CDR3, as DNA: TGTGCCAGTCGGACAGGGGGCGCAGATGGCTACACCTTC.

This sequence joins TRBV27 and TRBJ2-1, with TRBD2 as a possible D gene (6 bases). The CDR3 has 14 residues. Looked up from germline, CDR1 is MNHEY and CDR2 is SMNVEV (reference sequence). V shed 0 bases and J shed 9 bases, with 12 bases lying between them. CDR3 sequence: CASSLSGPGGEQFF. The CDR3 nucleotides read TGTGCCAGCAGTTTATCCGGTCCCGGGGGTGAGCAGTTCTTC.

This chain joins TRBV7-8 and TRBJ2-7, with D maybe TRBD2 (6 bases). Germline CDR1 is SGHVS and CDR2 is FQNEAQ. CDR3 length equals 12 residues. The V and J ends lost 1 base and 7 bases respectively, with 8 bases between them. The CDR3 spells CASSLGGVEQYF. CDR3 bases: TGTGCCAGCAGCTTAGGGGGGGTGGAGCAGTACTTC.

This chain links TRBV27 with TRBJ2-5; 8 positions match TRBD2. Per the germline V gene, CDR1 is MNHEY and CDR2 is SMNVEV (reference sequence). CDR3 length: 15 amino acids. V lost 4 bases and J lost 5; bases outside the gene matches: 9. The CDR3 coding sequence is TGTGCCAGCAGTTCCGGGGTAGCGGGAACGGAGACCCAGTACTTC. Protein product: CASSSGVAGTETQYF.

This sequence joins TRBV7-6 and TRBJ2-1; 10 bases map to TRBD1. Germline lookup yields CDR1 SGHVS and CDR2 FNYEAQ. This CDR3 is 16 amino acids long. Trimming cost V 5 bases and J 6 bases; bases outside gene matches: 10. The CDR3 DNA reads as TGTGCCAGCAGCCCAGGGACAGGGGCGGGGATCAATGAGCAGTTCTTC. This translates into CASSPGTGAGINEQFF.

V and J are TRBV16 and TRBJ2-1, with D unresolved. V was shortened by 7 bases and J by 7 bases, with 20 bases between the two germline ends. Germline V CDR1 and CDR2: KGHSY, FQNENV. This CDR3 comprises 15 residues. The CDR3 DNA reads as TGTGCCAGCAATAACCCCCACTATACAAGAAATGAGCAGTTCTTC. Translation: CASNNPHYTRNEQFF.

This chain uses TRBV28 with TRBJ2-2; the D gene is possibly TRBD2 (5 bases). CDR3 length equals 13 residues. V lost 1 base to trimming and J lost 5 bases, with 5 bases between them. The germline gives CDR1 MDHEN, CDR2 SYDVKM. The CDR3 reads CASSLSGTGELFF. The CDR3 DNA follows: TGTGCCAGCAGTTTATCGGGGACCGGGGAGCTGTTTTTT.

The CDR3 DNA reads as TGTGCCAGCGCGGTCGGGAGCGGGGAGCTGTTTTTT. Translation gives CASAVGSGELFF. The V and J genes are TRBV6-5 and TRBJ2-2; perhaps TRBD2 as D (6 bases). Germline V gene sequence: CDR1 MNHEY, CDR2 SVGAGI. Trimming left V 8 bases short and J 7 bases short, with 11 bases between. The CDR3 contains 12 residues.

This rearrangement joins TRBV13 to TRBJ2-5; D is perhaps TRBD2 (6 bases). The CDR3 runs 12 residues. V was clipped by 4 bases and J by 5 bases, with 8 bases between them. The V gene's germline CDR1 is PRHDT and CDR2 FYEKMQ (reference sequence). The CDR3 protein is CASSSGGETQYF. The CDR3 bases are TGTGCCAGCAGCTCTGGGGGGGAGACCCAGTACTTC.

The V gene is TRBV2, the J gene TRBJ2-5; 7 bases are a match to TRBD1. The CDR3 has 13 amino acids. The germline gives CDR1 SNHLY, CDR2 FYNNEI. With 9 bases clipped from V and 1 base from J, the junction kept 5 bases outside the gene matches. Here the CDR3 reads CARATGAQETQYF. The DNA of the CDR3 is TGTGCCAGGGCAACAGGGGCCCAAGAGACCCAGTACTTC.

The genes are TRBV11-2 and TRBJ2-1, with D uncertain. The V gene's germline CDR1 is SGHAT and CDR2 FQNNGV. The length of the CDR3 is 15 residues. V was shortened by 5 bases and J by 0 bases, with 11 bases between the two germline ends. The CDR3 sequence: CASSPTSSSYNEQFF. CDR3 sequence (DNA): TGTGCCAGCAGCCCAACATCCAGCTCCTACAATGAGCAGTTCTTC.

This chain uses TRBV7-9 with TRBJ2-7, with TRBD2 identical over 11 bases. Germline lookup yields CDR1 SEHNR and CDR2 FQNEAQ (reference sequence). This CDR3 comprises 15 residues. J was trimmed by 2 bases and V by 0 bases; bases with no gene match: 0. This chain's CDR3 is CASSLALAGAYEQYF. As DNA, the CDR3 is TGTGCCAGCAGCTTAGCACTAGCGGGGGCCTACGAGCAGTACTTC.

CDR3 sequence reads: CASSPVAGGFVEQYF. In DNA, the CDR3 is TGTGCCAGCAGCCCCGTAGCGGGCGGGTTTGTCGAGCAGTACTTC. The J gene is TRBJ2-7, the V gene TRBV7-2, with 7 bases aligning to TRBD2. With V trimmed by 5 bases and J by 6 bases, 13 bases remained unmatched. Germline V CDR1 and CDR2: SGHTA, FQGNSA. CDR3 length equals 15 residues.

This chain links TRBV5-1 with TRBJ2-1, with TRBD2 matching over 7 bases. V lost 4 bases to trimming and J lost 6 bases; unmatched junction nucleotides: 10. In germline, CDR1 is SGHRS, CDR2 YFSETQ. This CDR3 has 15 residues. The DNA of the CDR3 is TGCGCCAGCAGCAAGAGCGGGACGTGGGGCAATGAGCAGTTCTTC. Protein sequence: CASSKSGTWGNEQFF. Full variable domain (remainder filled in from reference TRBV5-1 and TRBJ2-1): KAGVTQTPRYLIKTRGQQVTLSCSPISGHRSVSWYQQTPGQGLQFLFEYFSETQRNKGNFPGRFSGRQFSNSRSEMNVSTLELGDSALYLCASSKSGTWGNEQFFGPGTRLTVL.

This chain uses TRBV5-6 with TRBJ2-7; D possibly corresponds to TRBD2 (6 bases). The V gene lost 5 bases and the J gene lost 1 base, with 10 bases spanning the gap. The CDR3 sequence is 13 residues long. Germline V lookup: CDR1 SGHDT, CDR2 YYEEEE. CDR3 in DNA: TGTGCCAGCAGGCGAGGACTATCCTACGAGCAGTACTTC. This gives the protein CASRRGLSYEQYF.

The rearrangement joins TRBV6-1 to TRBJ2-2; 7 positions agree with TRBD1. This CDR3 has 15 amino acids. CDR1 and CDR2 (germline): MNHNS, SASEGT. After removal of 10 bases from V and 5 bases from J, the junction contained 13 bases not matched to a gene. The CDR3 sequence: CATQGGTASTGELFF. CDR3 bases: TGTGCCACCCAGGGTGGGACAGCTTCTACCGGGGAGCTGTTTTTT.

The chain uses TRBV4-3 and TRBJ1-6; D uncertain. From germline, CDR1 is LGHNA and CDR2 YSLEER. The CDR3 extends over 14 amino acids. V gave up 0 bases and J gave up 13 bases, with 13 bases separating them. CDR3 in amino acids: CASSQEHRSSPLHF. The CDR3 DNA sequence: TGCGCCAGCAGCCAAGAACATCGGAGTTCCCCCCTCCACTTT.

This chain connects TRBV28 to TRBJ2-3; the D gene is possibly TRBD1 (6 bases). CDR1 is MDHEN and CDR2 is SYDVKM in the germline V gene. The CDR3 covers 15 residues. Trimming stripped 6 bases from V and 3 bases from J, with 16 bases between. CDR3 nucleotides: TGTGCCAGCAGCCTCGAGGACAGTCTTACAGATACGCAGTATTTT. It translates to CASSLEDSLTDTQYF. The variable domain in full, completed from reference TRBV28 and TRBJ2-3, reads DVKVTQSSRYLVKRTGEKVFLECVQDMDHENMFWYRQDPGLGLRLIYFSYDVKMKEKGDIPEGYSVSREKKERFSLILESASTNQTSMYLCASSLEDSLTDTQYFGPGTRLTVL.

The chain couples TRBV19 to TRBJ2-5; possible D gene TRBD2, 6 bases. Germline assignment: CDR1 LNHDA and CDR2 SQIVND (reference sequence). V gave up 1 base and J gave up 10 bases, with 25 bases separating them. The CDR3 covers 17 residues. CDR3: CASSIGPDGGNGRNQYF. The CDR3 region has the DNA TGTGCCAGTAGTATAGGACCCGACGGCGGCAATGGGAGGAACCAGTACTTC.

This chain uses TRBV29-1 with TRBJ2-7; the match to TRBD1 covers 9 bases. Per germline, CDR1 SQVTM and CDR2 ANQGSEA. This CDR3 contains 13 residues. Trimming removed 7 bases from V and 1 base from J; junction bases left unmatched: 5. Written as DNA, the CDR3 is TGCAGCGCAATAGACAGGGGGTCCTACGAGCAGTACTTC. Its translation is CSAIDRGSYEQYF.

The chain combines TRBV5-1 with TRBJ1-5, with D unclear. Germline V gene lookup returns CDR1 SGHRS and CDR2 YFSETQ. Trimming shortened V by 3 bases and J by 6 bases, and 10 bases separated the two germline ends. This CDR3 contains 13 residues. In DNA, the CDR3 is TGCGCCAGCAGCTGGACTCCCGGTCAGCCCCAGCATTTT. It yields the protein CASSWTPGQPQHF.